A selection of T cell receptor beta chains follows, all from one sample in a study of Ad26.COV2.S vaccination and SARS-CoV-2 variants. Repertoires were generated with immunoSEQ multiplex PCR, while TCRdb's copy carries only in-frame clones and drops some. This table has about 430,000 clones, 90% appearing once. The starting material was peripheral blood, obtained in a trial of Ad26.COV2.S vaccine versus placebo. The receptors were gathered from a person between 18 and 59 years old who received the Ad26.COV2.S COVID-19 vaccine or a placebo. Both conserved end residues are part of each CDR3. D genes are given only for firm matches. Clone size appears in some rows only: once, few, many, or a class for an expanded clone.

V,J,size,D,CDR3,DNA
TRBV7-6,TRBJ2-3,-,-,CASSLGVSTDTQYF,TGTGCCAGCAGCTTGGGGGTTAGCACAGATACGCAGTATTTT
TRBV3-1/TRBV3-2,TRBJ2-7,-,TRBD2,CAESPSGSSYEQYF,TGTGCCGAGAGCCCTAGCGGGAGCTCCTACGAGCAGTACTTC
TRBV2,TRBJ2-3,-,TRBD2,CASSTDHTSGRDLTDTQYF,TGTGCCAGCAGTACCGATCATACTAGCGGGAGAGACTTAACAGATACGCAGTATTTT
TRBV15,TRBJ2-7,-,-,CATSRDRLYEQYF,TGTGCCACCAGCAGAGATCGGCTGTACGAGCAGTACTTC
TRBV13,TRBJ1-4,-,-,CASSHTGMANEKLFF,TGTGCCAGCAGCCACACCGGGATGGCTAATGAAAAACTGTTTTTT
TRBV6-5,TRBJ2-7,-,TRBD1,CASSYSPTGGYYEQYF,TGTGCCAGCAGTTATTCCCCAACAGGGGGCTACTACGAGCAGTACTTC
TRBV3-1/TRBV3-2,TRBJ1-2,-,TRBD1,CASSPELLQGALRDINYGYTF,TGTGCCAGCAGCCCCGAACTTTTACAGGGGGCTCTTAGAGACATCAACTATGGCTACACCTTC
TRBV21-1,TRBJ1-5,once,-,CASSKGWGTVNQPQHF,TGTGCCAGCAGCAAGGGATGGGGGACAGTCAATCAGCCCCAGCATTTT
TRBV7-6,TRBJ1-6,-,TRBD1,CASSLRTTGANSPLHF,TGTGCCAGCAGCCTAAGAACGACAGGGGCGAATTCACCCCTCCACTTT
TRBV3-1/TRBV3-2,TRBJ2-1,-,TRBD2,CASSQGEGVYNEQFF,TGTGCCAGCAGCCAAGGGGAGGGCGTTTACAATGAGCAGTTCTTC
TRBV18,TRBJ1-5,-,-,CASSPPLRGGLHQPQHF,TGTGCCAGCTCACCACCTCTCAGGGGAGGGTTGCATCAGCCCCAGCATTTT
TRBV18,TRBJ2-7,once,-,CASSPQESRSYEQYF,TGTGCCAGCTCACCACAAGAGAGCCGGTCCTACGAGCAGTACTTC
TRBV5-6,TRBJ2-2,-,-,CASRPGGRITGELFF,TGTGCCAGCAGGCCAGGGGGGAGAATCACCGGGGAGCTGTTTTTT
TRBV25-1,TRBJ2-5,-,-,CASSQRVAHETQYF,TGTGCCAGCAGTCAACGGGTAGCACACGAGACCCAGTACTTC
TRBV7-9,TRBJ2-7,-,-,CASSLRAADPYEQYF,TGTGCCAGCAGCTTACGCGCAGCGGACCCCTACGAGCAGTACTTC
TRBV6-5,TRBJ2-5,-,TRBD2,CANVLAGLQETQYF,TGTGCCAACGTCCTAGCGGGGCTCCAAGAGACCCAGTACTTC
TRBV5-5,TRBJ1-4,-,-,CASSQTGGNEKLFF,TGTGCCAGCAGCCAGACAGGAGGTAATGAAAAACTGTTTTTT
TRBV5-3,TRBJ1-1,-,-,CARSLRWGAEAFF,TGTGCCAGAAGCTTGAGATGGGGGGCTGAAGCTTTCTTT
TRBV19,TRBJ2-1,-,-,CASSISSGRSYNEQFF,TGTGCCAGTAGTATCTCAAGCGGGCGCTCCTACAATGAGCAGTTCTTC
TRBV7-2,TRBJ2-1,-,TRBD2,CASSLGTSGRYNEQFF,TGTGCCAGCAGCTTGGGGACTAGCGGGAGGTATAATGAGCAGTTCTTC
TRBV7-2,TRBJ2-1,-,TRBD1,CASSLDPTGGSYNEQFF,TGTGCCAGCAGCTTAGATCCGACAGGGGGCTCCTACAATGAGCAGTTCTTC
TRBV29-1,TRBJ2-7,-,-,CSVELMGREVYEQYF,TGCAGCGTTGAATTGATGGGGAGAGAGGTCTACGAGCAGTACTTC
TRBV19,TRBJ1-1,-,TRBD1,CASSHGTGGTEAFF,TGTGCCAGTAGTCACGGGACAGGGGGCACTGAAGCTTTCTTT
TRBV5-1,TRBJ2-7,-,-,CASSKGLDYEQYF,TGCGCCAGCAGCAAGGGGTTGGACTACGAGCAGTACTTC
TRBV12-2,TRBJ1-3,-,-,CASRLALALLLSGNTIYF,TGTGCAAGTCGCTTAGCATTGGCACTACTTCTCTCTGGAAACACCATATATTTT
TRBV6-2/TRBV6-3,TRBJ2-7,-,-,CASSSYRTAFYEQYF,TGTGCCAGCAGTTCCTACAGGACGGCATTCTACGAGCAGTACTTC
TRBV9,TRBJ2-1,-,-,CASSFFLGGDADEQFF,TGTGCCAGCAGCTTTTTCCTAGGAGGTGATGCCGATGAGCAGTTCTTC
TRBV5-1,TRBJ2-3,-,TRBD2,CASSMTSGTDTQYF,TGCGCCAGCAGCATGACTAGCGGCACAGATACGCAGTATTTT
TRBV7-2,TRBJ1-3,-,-,CASSFLQDSGNTIYF,TGTGCCAGCAGCTTCTTGCAAGACTCTGGAAACACCATATATTTT
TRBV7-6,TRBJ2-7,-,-,CASSFDRSSYEQYF,TGTGCCAGCAGCTTCGACAGAAGCTCCTACGAGCAGTACTTC
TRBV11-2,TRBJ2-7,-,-,CASSYQGSYEQYF,TGTGCCAGCAGCTATCAGGGGTCCTACGAGCAGTACTTC
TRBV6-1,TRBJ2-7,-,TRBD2,CASSEAISGSYEQYF,TGTGCCAGCAGTGAAGCGATTAGCGGGTCCTACGAGCAGTACTTC
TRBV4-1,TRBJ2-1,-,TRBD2,CASSQALLLSGGLETYNEQFF,TGCGCCAGCAGCCAAGCCCTATTACTGAGCGGGGGTTTGGAGACCTACAATGAGCAGTTCTTC
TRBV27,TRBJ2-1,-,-,CASSPDKGGYNEQFF,TGTGCCAGCAGTCCGGACAAAGGGGGGTACAATGAGCAGTTCTTC
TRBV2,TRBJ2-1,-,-,CASMIRESSYNEQFF,TGTGCCAGCATGATCCGGGAGAGCTCCTACAATGAGCAGTTCTTC
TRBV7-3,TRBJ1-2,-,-,CASSQGGPNNYGYTF,TGTGCCAGCAGTCAAGGAGGCCCAAACAACTATGGCTACACCTTC
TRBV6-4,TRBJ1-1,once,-,CASPPQCPSRGTEAFF,TGTGCCAGCCCGCCCCAATGTCCCAGCAGGGGAACTGAAGCTTTCTTT